Listed here are 2 T cell receptor beta chains from one sample, sequenced in a study of shared clonotypes between healthy human individuals. Using immunoSEQ multiplex PCR, the repertoire was profiled, and TCRdb retains in-frame clones only, with some absent. The sample has roughly 2.5 million clones, roughly nine tenths seen once. Sequencing was carried out using naive CD4+ T cells sorted from blood. Subset here: CD45RA+ positively selected. These receptors were collected from a man younger than 30 in good health.

J is TRBJ1-4 and V is TRBV10-3; D is undetermined. From germline, CDR1 is ENHRY and CDR2 SYGVKD. The CDR3 runs to 15 residues. Trimming stripped 2 bases from V and 3 bases from J, with 10 bases between. The CDR3 DNA is TGTGCCATCAGTGAGCGCGGGGAGGCTAATGAAAAACTGTTTTTT. Its protein is CAISERGEANEKLFF.

This chain links TRBV5-1 with TRBJ2-4; 8 bases are shared with TRBD1. V was pared by 0 bases and J by 2 bases, with 4 bases of the junction left unmatched. Germline V gene sequence: CDR1 SGHRS, CDR2 YFSETQ. The CDR3 extends over 16 amino acids. The CDR3: CASSLGQGLSKNIQYF. As DNA, the CDR3 is TGCGCCAGCAGCTTGGGACAGGGGCTCTCCAAAAACATTCAGTACTTC.